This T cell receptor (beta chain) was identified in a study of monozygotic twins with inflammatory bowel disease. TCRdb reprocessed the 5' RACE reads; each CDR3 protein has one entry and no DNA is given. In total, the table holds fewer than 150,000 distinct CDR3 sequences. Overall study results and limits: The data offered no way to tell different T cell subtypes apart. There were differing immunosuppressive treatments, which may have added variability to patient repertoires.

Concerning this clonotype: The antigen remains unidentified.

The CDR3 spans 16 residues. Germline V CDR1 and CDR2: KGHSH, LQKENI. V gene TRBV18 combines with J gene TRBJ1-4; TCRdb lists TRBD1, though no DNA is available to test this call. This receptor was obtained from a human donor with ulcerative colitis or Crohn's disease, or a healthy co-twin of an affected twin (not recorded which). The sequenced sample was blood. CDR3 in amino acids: CASSPGFEGLGEKLFF.